This is a list of T cell receptor beta chains from one sample in a study of tumor and adjacent non-tumor tissue in lung cancer. Via MiXCR, TCRdb re-called the multiplex PCR reads, giving one row per CDR3 protein. The sample includes tens of thousands of distinct CDR3 sequences, 72% of them seen just once. The source material was lung tumor tissue. The receptors here all came from a woman in her forties with non-small cell lung cancer. Each CDR3 is given without its conserved first and last residue.

j_gene,v_gene,CDR3aa
TRBJ1-2,TRBV10-3,AISDQGYYGYT
TRBJ1-5,TRBV12-3/TRBV12-4,ASSPGQGWNQPQH
TRBJ1-5,TRBV12-3/TRBV12-4,ASSSRGSTPQH
TRBJ2-7,TRBV11-2,ANSERIAGGRGEQY
TRBJ1-2,TRBV5-4,ASSLGGPGVAGYT
TRBJ1-2,TRBV11-2,ASRAGMGGYT
TRBJ1-4,TRBV11-3,AGRAGARPEKPF
TRBJ2-1,TRBV10-3,AIRRTGRNEQF
TRBJ2-7,TRBV5-6,ASAVQEFSYEQY
TRBJ2-7,TRBV11-2,VGSLDPQRSYKQY
TRBJ2-2,TRBV5-1,ASSSGQRNNGELF
TRBJ2-5,TRBV11-2,ASRSGVFQEIQY